This is a list of T cell receptor beta chains from one sample in a study of control samples from healthy donors and cancer patients. Data came from immunoSEQ multiplex PCR; TCRdb stores just in-frame clones and leaves some out. The top ten hold roughly a tenth of the sample, which has about 98,000 clones, about four fifths seen once. Material: blood. These receptors were obtained from a woman in her 30s in good health. Each CDR3 is given with its conserved first and last residue. Each record gives: J gene, D gene, clone size, V gene, CDR3 DNA, CDR3 protein. A D gene is named only where the DNA matches it firmly. Some rows have no size entry. The others give once, few or many, or a class for an expanded clone.

>TRBJ2-7|-|-|TRBV2
TGTGCCAGCAGAAACGACAATGGGGTGGGGGAGCAGTACTTC
CASRNDNGVGEQYF
>TRBJ2-1|-|-|TRBV5-1
TGCGCCAGCAGCTTGGCCGACAGAGACTCCTACAATGAGCAGTTCTTC
CASSLADRDSYNEQFF
>TRBJ1-1|-|once|TRBV5-1
TGCGCCAGCAGCTGGACAGATTTGAACACTGAAGCTTTCTTT
CASSWTDLNTEAFF
>TRBJ2-3|TRBD1|-|TRBV18
TGTGCCAGCTCCCAAAAACAGGGGGCTACAGATACGCAGTATTTT
CASSQKQGATDTQYF
>TRBJ2-3|-|few|TRBV7-3
TGTGCCAGCAGCCGCTTGGGGCGGTCAAGCACAGATACGCAGTATTTT
CASSRLGRSSTDTQYF
>TRBJ1-5|-|-|TRBV2
TGTGCCAGCCCCGGATACCCTCAGCCCCAGCATTTT
CASPGYPQPQHF
>TRBJ2-3|-|-|TRBV6-2/TRBV6-3
TGTGCCAGCAGTTACTCGGCCACTAGCACAGATACGCAGTATTTT
CASSYSATSTDTQYF
>TRBJ1-1|TRBD1|-|TRBV5-5
TGTGCCAGCAGCTTCGGGACAGGGGGCACTGAAGCTTTCTTT
CASSFGTGGTEAFF
>TRBJ1-4|-|once|TRBV25-1
TGTGCCAGCAGTGAGGGGGCGAGGGCTAATGAAAAACTGTTTTTT
CASSEGARANEKLFF
>TRBJ2-3|-|-|TRBV10-3
TGTGCCATCAGTGAGGACCGAGGTACCACAGATACGCAGTATTTT
CAISEDRGTTDTQYF
>TRBJ2-1|TRBD2|-|TRBV12-5
TGTGCTAGTGGTAAGGGACTAGCGGGGATTCATTACAATGAGCAGTTCTTC
CASGKGLAGIHYNEQFF
>TRBJ1-6|TRBD1|-|TRBV5-6
TGTGCCAGCAGCCGGGACAGGGGGGTTTCACCCCTCCACTTT
CASSRDRGVSPLHF
>TRBJ2-7|TRBD1|-|TRBV2
TGTGCCAGCACCCCGGGACAGCAAACCTACGAGCAGTACTTC
CASTPGQQTYEQYF
>TRBJ1-2|-|few|TRBV25-1
TGTGCCAGCGGACAGAGTAACTATGGCTACACCTTC
CASGQSNYGYTF
>TRBJ2-3|-|-|TRBV6-6
TGTGCCAGCTCCGCCTTAGCGAGGGGCGACACAGATACGCAGTATTTT
CASSALARGDTDTQYF
>TRBJ2-7|TRBD1|-|TRBV25-1
TGTGCCAGCAGTGTTTTGGGCGGGACAGGGGCGTCCGAGCAGTACTTC
CASSVLGGTGASEQYF
>TRBJ2-1|TRBD2|-|TRBV30
TGTGCCTGGAGTACCGGGGGGGCCGCCCGTAGAAATGAGCAGTTCTTC
CAWSTGGAARRNEQFF
>TRBJ2-7|TRBD1|-|TRBV18
TGTGCCAGCTCGCCCGACAGGGCCTCCTACGAGCAGTACTTC
CASSPDRASYEQYF
>TRBJ2-5|TRBD2|-|TRBV30
TGTGCCTGGAGTGCCCGCGGGGGGATGGGACAAGAGACCCAGTACTTC
CAWSARGGMGQETQYF
>TRBJ2-7|TRBD2|-|TRBV10-3
TGTGCCATCAGTAAGTGGGACGGGGAGGGCTCCTACGAGCAGTACTTC
CAISKWDGEGSYEQYF
>TRBJ2-5|-|-|TRBV4-1
TGCGCCAGCAGCCAGGCTGGGGGGGGCGAAGAGACCCAGTACTTC
CASSQAGGGEETQYF
>TRBJ1-2|TRBD1|-|TRBV24-1
TGTGCCACCAGTGCCTACGACAGGGCCTATGGCTACACCTTC
CATSAYDRAYGYTF
>TRBJ2-1|-|-|TRBV12-3/TRBV12-4
TGTGCCAGCAGTTTTAGCAGGGCAAATGAGCAGTTCTTC
CASSFSRANEQFF
>TRBJ2-3|TRBD2|-|TRBV7-2
TGTGCCAGCAGCCACCGAATCAGGACTAGCGGTGGCACAGATACGCAGTATTTT
CASSHRIRTSGGTDTQYF
>TRBJ2-1|-|-|TRBV9
TGTGCCAGCAGCGTGACGTCGGGGTATGAGCAGTTCTTC
CASSVTSGYEQFF
>TRBJ1-1|-|few|TRBV5-1
TGCGCCAGCAGGTCGGGGAACACTGAAGCTTTCTTT
CASRSGNTEAFF
>TRBJ1-2|TRBD1|-|TRBV5-1
TGCGCCAGCGGCACAGGGGGGGCTGGCTATGGCTACACCTTC
CASGTGGAGYGYTF
>TRBJ2-7|-|-|TRBV12-3/TRBV12-4
TGTGCCAGCAGTTTACCGAGCTCCTACGAGCAGTACTTC
CASSLPSSYEQYF
>TRBJ1-1|-|-|TRBV11-2
TGTGCCAGCAGCTTATATATGGACACTGAAGCTTTCTTT
CASSLYMDTEAFF
>TRBJ1-2|-|-|TRBV29-1
TGCAGCGTTGAAGAGGCCGAGCCGCCTAGCTACACCTTC
CSVEEAEPPSYTF
>TRBJ1-1|-|-|TRBV28
TGTGCCAGCAGCCCCCCATCGAGCGGAGGCACTGAAGCTTTCTTT
CASSPPSSGGTEAFF
>TRBJ1-6|TRBD1|once|TRBV30
TGTGCCTACTCGACAGGGGGATATTCACCCCTCCACTTT
CAYSTGGYSPLHF
>TRBJ1-4|-|-|TRBV27
TGTGCCAGCAGTCCCCGTGAGGCAACTAATGAAAAACTGTTTTTT
CASSPREATNEKLFF
>TRBJ1-2|-|-|TRBV11-2
TGTGCCAGCAGCAACGCCGGGACGGACTATGGCTACACCTTC
CASSNAGTDYGYTF
>TRBJ2-1|-|-|TRBV9
TGTGCCAGCAGCGTAGGAGACCAATTACTGGAGCAGTTCTTC
CASSVGDQLLEQFF
>TRBJ2-5|-|-|TRBV21-1
TGTGCCAGCAGCAAAGACCTCCAAGAGACCCAGTACTTC
CASSKDLQETQYF
>TRBJ1-2|-|once|TRBV29-1
TGCAGCGTTGGAAAGGGGCCCAACTATGGCTACACCTTC
CSVGKGPNYGYTF
>TRBJ2-5|-|-|TRBV29-1
TGCAGCGTTGAAGATTGGTTCCAAGAGACCCAGTACTTC
CSVEDWFQETQYF
>TRBJ2-7|-|-|TRBV9
TGTGCCAGCAGCTCAACAATTGGGGGCCCCTACGAGCAGTACTTC
CASSSTIGGPYEQYF
>TRBJ2-7|TRBD1|-|TRBV2
TGTGCCAGCACTTTCGGGACAGGGGACGAGCAGTACTTC
CASTFGTGDEQYF
>TRBJ1-5|-|-|TRBV6-5
TGTGCCAGCAGGCCCCGGGACTATGGGCCCCAGCATTTT
CASRPRDYGPQHF
>TRBJ1-3|TRBD1|-|TRBV2
TGTGCCAGCAGTCCAAGCAGTAGACAGGGAAAGAACTCTGGAAACACCATATATTTT
CASSPSSRQGKNSGNTIYF
>TRBJ1-5|-|-|TRBV15
TGTGCCACCTCCAACGATGGGACGGCTAATCAGCCCCAGCATTTT
CATSNDGTANQPQHF
>TRBJ2-6|-|-|TRBV15
TGTGCCACCAGCAGAGGTGCAGGGCCTGGGGCCAACGTCCTGACTTTC
CATSRGAGPGANVLTF
>TRBJ1-2|TRBD1|-|TRBV6-1
TGTGCCAGCAGTGAAGGGACAGGCGGGGGCTACACCTTC
CASSEGTGGGYTF
>TRBJ2-5|-|-|TRBV7-2
TGTGCCAGCAGCTTAGTCCGGGCAGAGACCCAGTACTTC
CASSLVRAETQYF
>TRBJ1-1|-|-|TRBV6-5
TGTGCCAGCAAGACGAACACTGAAGCTTTCTTT
CASKTNTEAFF
>TRBJ2-3|-|once|TRBV10-3
TGTGCCATCAGTGATAACCGGGGCCAGCGTCAGGAGACGCAGTATTTT
CAISDNRGQRQETQYF
>TRBJ1-5|-|-|TRBV19
TGTGCCAGTAGTATAGTCCGGCAGAATCAGCCCCAGCATTTT
CASSIVRQNQPQHF